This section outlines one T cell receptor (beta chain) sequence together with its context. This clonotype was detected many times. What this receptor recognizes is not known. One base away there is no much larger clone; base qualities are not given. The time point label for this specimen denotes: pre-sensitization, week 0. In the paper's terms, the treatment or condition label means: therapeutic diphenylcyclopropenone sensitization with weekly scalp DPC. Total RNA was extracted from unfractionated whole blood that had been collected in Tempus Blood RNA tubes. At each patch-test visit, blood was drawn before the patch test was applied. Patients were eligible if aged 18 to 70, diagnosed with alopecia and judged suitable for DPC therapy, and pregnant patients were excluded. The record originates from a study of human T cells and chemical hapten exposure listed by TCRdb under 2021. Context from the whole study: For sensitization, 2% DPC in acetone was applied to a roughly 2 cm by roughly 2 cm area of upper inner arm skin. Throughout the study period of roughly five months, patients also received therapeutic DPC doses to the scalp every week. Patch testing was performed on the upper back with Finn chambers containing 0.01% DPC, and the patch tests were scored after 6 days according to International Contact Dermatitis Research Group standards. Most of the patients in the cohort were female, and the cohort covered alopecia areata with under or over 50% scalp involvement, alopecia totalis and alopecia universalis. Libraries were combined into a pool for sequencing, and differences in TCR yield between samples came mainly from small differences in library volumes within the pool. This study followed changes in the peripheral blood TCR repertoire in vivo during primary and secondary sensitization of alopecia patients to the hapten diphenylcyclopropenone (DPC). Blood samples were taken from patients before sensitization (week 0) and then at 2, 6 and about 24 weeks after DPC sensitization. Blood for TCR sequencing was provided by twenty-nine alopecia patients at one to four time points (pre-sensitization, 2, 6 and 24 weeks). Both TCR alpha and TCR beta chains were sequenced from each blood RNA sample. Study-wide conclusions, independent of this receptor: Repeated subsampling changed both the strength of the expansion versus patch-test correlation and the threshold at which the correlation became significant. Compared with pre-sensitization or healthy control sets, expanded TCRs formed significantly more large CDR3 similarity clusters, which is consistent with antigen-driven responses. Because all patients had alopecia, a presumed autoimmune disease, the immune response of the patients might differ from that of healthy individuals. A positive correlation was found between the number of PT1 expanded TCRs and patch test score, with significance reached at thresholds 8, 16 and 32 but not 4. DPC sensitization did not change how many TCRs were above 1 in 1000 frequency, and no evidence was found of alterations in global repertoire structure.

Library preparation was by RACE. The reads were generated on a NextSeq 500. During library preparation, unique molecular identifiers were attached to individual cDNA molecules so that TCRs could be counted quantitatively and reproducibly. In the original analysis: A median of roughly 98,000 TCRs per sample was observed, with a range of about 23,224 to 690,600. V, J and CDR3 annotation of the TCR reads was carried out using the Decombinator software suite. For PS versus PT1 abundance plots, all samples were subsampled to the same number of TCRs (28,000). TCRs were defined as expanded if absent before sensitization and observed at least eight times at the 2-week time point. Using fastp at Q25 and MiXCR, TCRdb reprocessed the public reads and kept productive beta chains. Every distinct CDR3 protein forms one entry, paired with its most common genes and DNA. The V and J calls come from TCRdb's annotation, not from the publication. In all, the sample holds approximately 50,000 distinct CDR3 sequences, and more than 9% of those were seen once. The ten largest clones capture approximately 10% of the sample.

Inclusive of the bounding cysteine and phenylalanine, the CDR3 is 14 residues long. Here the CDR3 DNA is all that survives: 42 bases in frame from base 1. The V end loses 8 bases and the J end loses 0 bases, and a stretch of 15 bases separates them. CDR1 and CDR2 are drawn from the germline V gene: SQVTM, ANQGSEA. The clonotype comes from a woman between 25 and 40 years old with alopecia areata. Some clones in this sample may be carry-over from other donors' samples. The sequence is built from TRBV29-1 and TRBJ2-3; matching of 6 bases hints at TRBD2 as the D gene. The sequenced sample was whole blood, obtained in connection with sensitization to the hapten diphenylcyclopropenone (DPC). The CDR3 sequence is CSTGRGSSTDTQYF. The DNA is TGCAGCACGGGACGGGGGTCTAGCACAGATACGCAGTATTTT.